This T cell receptor beta chain was obtained from a study of cytomegalovirus exposure and HLA in healthy donors. Germline values: CDR1 MNHEY, CDR2 SMNVEV (reference sequence). V was shortened by 3 bases and J by 2 bases, with 11 bases between the two germline ends. The CDR3 is 14 residues long. Repertoires were generated with immunoSEQ multiplex PCR, while TCRdb's copy carries only in-frame clones and drops some. The data show about 120,000 clones, with about 88% seen just once and around 1.1% held by the top ten. This chain links TRBV27 with TRBJ2-7; a weak D match, TRBD1 (6 bases). Material: PBMCs. The receptor was derived from a woman aged 18-29 years in good health and CMV-seronegative. CDR3: CASSFGDTTYEQYF. For the CDR3, the DNA is TGTGCCAGCAGTTTCGGGGACACCACCTACGAGCAGTACTTC.